The entry that follows covers one T cell receptor beta chain sequence. Its specific antigen is unknown. No clone much larger than this one lies a single base away; base qualities are absent. This sample was included in a study of T cells in localized non-small cell lung cancer (dated by TCRdb to the early 2020s). Regarding the complete study: The study analyzed T cell repertoires of approximately 240 early-stage NSCLC patients, comparing tumors and uninvolved tumor-adjacent lungs. Of the NSCLC patients, roughly 130 were male and approximately 99 were female, and the mean age was around 70 years. The cohort consisted of around 250 treatment-naive NSCLC patients whose localized lung tumors had been resected. Paper-wide results and their limitations: Uninvolved tumor-adjacent lung showed the highest T cell clonality, higher than tumor, which suggests more focused antigenic responses in the uninvolved tumor-adjacent lung. Of the top 100 tumor clones, a median of about 53 were detected in paired uninvolved adjacent lung; roughly 26 were also among that lung's top 100. Because multi-region sequencing of the tumors was not done, intratumor heterogeneity could not be ruled out. Because of the exploratory design, TCR variables were selected using unadjusted p-values without false-discovery rate correction. Longer overall survival was associated with higher blood T cell density, whereas shorter survival was associated with higher adjacent-lung clonality.

Between the V and J ends, shortened by 5 bases and 3 bases respectively, the junction contains 4 bases. From cysteine to phenylalanine, the CDR3 is 10 amino acids long. Only the CDR3 portion is preserved as DNA: 30 bases, with reading frame beginning at the first base. Reading the germline V gene (reference sequence) gives CDR1 DFQATT and CDR2 SNEGSKA. At diagnosis, tumor, uninvolved tumor-adjacent lung and peripheral blood were collected and then preserved as a mix of FFPE and fresh-frozen material. Blood samples were analyzed as peripheral blood mononuclear cells for TCR repertoire profiling. TCR beta CDR3 regions were sequenced from DNA using the immunoSEQ Assay. Per the original workflow: T cell density was computed as TCR beta template counts normalized to usable DNA estimated by amplifying housekeeping genes. Using the preseqR package, richness was estimated by extrapolating to 120,000 templates for tissue samples and 400,000 templates for PBMC samples. Clonality was calculated as one minus Pielou's evenness. Tissue-enriched TCRs were identified by differential abundance testing using productive amino-acid clonotypes, minimum total count 5 and alpha 0.1. The Jaccard Index and the Morisita Overlap Index were used to quantify repertoire overlap between compartments. GLIPH grouped TCR beta CDR3s together with public tetramer-defined viral CDR3s, and a viral motif had to include at least three viral sequences and show V-gene enrichment. TCRdb stores this immuneACCESS table with in-frame sequences only. Part of the clones is absent; in the studies checked, under half of the shortfall reflects unresolved V genes, and no reason is known for the rest. Clone size and V and J calls were adopted from that table, with D and trimming inferred from the DNA. The sample includes around 15,000 clones, with more than 80% observed a single time. The ten largest clones add up to roughly 4% of the sample.

The TCR originated in a woman aged 35 to 70 with stage I lung adenocarcinoma. The V and J genes are TRBV20-1 and TRBJ2-5; the D gene remains uncertain. The sequenced sample was peripheral blood, obtained before any cancer treatment. The encoded CDR3 is CSAPKETQYF. The DNA sequence is TGCAGTGCTCCTAAAGAGACCCAGTACTTC.